Below, one TCR beta chain is given with its context. As yet, its antigen is unknown. This CDR3 has 14 residues. V was clipped by 7 bases and J by 0 bases, with 7 bases between them. The germline V gene encodes CDR1 ENHRY and CDR2 SYGVKD. Division of CD4+ cells produced a CD45RA+ naive subset and a CD45RA-negative memory subset. This entry comes from a study of shared clonotypes between healthy human individuals. Study results and limitations: Compared with memory subsets, naive subsets generally had larger estimated richness.

Deep was the level used in running the assay. Sequenced by immunoSEQ multiplex PCR; TCRdb stores in-frame clones only, minus some. Of approximately 2,000,000 clones detected, roughly 90% appear once; the ten largest clones hold about 0.41%. The V and J genes are TRBV10-3 and TRBJ2-6; TRBD1 or TRBD2 may be the D gene (6 bases each). This clonotype was obtained from a man aged 18 to 29 in good health. Some clones in this sample may be carry-over from other donors' samples. The source material was naive CD4+ T cells from PBMCs. Subset indicated: CD45RA+ positively selected. The CDR3 sequence: CAIKGGSGANVLTF. The CDR3 nucleotides read TGTGCCATCAAGGGGGGCTCTGGGGCCAACGTCCTGACTTTC.